The rows below give T cell receptor beta chains drawn from one sample of a study of T-cell memory formation after mild COVID-19. One entry per CDR3 protein, called by TCRdb with MiXCR from the 5' RACE reads. This table holds just over 150,000 distinct CDR3 sequences, 31% found once. The specimen was PBMCs or a T cell subset sorted from them (not recorded which). The receptors come from an adult woman who had mild COVID-19 (a few samples of this study predate the infection). Cell type and time point are not known. Both conserved end residues are part of each CDR3. D genes are given only for firm matches. Clone size is shown for a subset of rows, as once, few, many or a class of expanded clone.

v_gene	d_gene	j_gene	abundance	CDR3nt	CDR3aa
TRBV10-3	TRBD1	TRBJ2-5	few	TGTGCCATCAGTGGTTTCGGGACAGGGTTGGAGAGCCAAGAGACCCAGTACTTC	CAISGFGTGLESQETQYF
TRBV27	.	TRBJ2-7	.	TGTGCCAGCAGTTTCGGGACAAGGTTTGCCTACGAGCAGTACTTC	CASSFGTRFAYEQYF
TRBV5-1	.	TRBJ2-7	few	TGCGCCAGCAGCTCCGACAGATCGGCCGAGCAGTACTTC	CASSSDRSAEQYF
TRBV24-1	.	TRBJ2-5	.	TGTGCCACCAGTGTGCAGGGTGATTCGGTGTACCAAGAGACCCAGTACTTC	CATSVQGDSVYQETQYF
TRBV29-1	.	TRBJ2-3	few	TGCACGGCGCACCGGGCGGAAGATACGCAGTATTTT	CTAHRAEDTQYF
TRBV5-1	TRBD2	TRBJ2-1	.	TGCGCCAGCAGCTTGATGCGGGGGGGCGTTTACAATGAGCAGTTCTTC	CASSLMRGGVYNEQFF
TRBV4-1	.	TRBJ1-2	.	TGCGCCAGCAGCCAAGACCCCGGGACAAGAGGCTACACCTTC	CASSQDPGTRGYTF
TRBV15	.	TRBJ2-1	.	TGTGCCACCAGCCGAACCACCTGGGGCAATGAGCAGTTCTTC	CATSRTTWGNEQFF
TRBV15	.	TRBJ2-3	few	TGTGCCACCAGCAGAGGACCGCAGAATACGCGGGGAGATACGCAGTATTTT	CATSRGPQNTRGDTQYF
TRBV6-6	.	TRBJ2-5	.	TGTGCCAGCAGCCCGACCCGGAGGAACCCTCAAGAGACCCAGTACTTC	CASSPTRRNPQETQYF
TRBV29-1	TRBD2	TRBJ2-7	.	TGCAGCGTTGAAACTAGCGGGGGTTCTTCCGAGCAGTACTTC	CSVETSGGSSEQYF
TRBV12-3/TRBV12-4	TRBD2	TRBJ2-5	.	TGTGCCAGCAGGCTGGCGGGAGCGGTTCAAGAGACCCAGTACTTC	CASRLAGAVQETQYF
TRBV7-8	.	TRBJ2-3	.	TGTGCCAGCAGCTTAAAGGGGGCGGCTAGCGGTTACGTTTTGGATACGCAGTATTTT	CASSLKGAASGYVLDTQYF
TRBV30	.	TRBJ1-1	few	TGTGCCTGGAGTCGGGACCAGTGGACTGAAGCTTTCTTT	CAWSRDQWTEAFF
TRBV24-1	.	TRBJ2-7	.	TGTGCCACCGGTCTAGGTGGCGAGCAGTACTTC	CATGLGGEQYF
TRBV7-2	.	TRBJ1-1	.	TGTGCCAGCAGCTTGAGGGTTACGGGGGGCTCTTTCTTT	CASSLRVTGGSFF
TRBV30	.	TRBJ2-3	.	TGTGCCTGGAGTGTACGTATCAGGGATACGCAGTATTTT	CAWSVRIRDTQYF
TRBV5-1	.	TRBJ2-7	.	TGCGCCAGCAGTCCCGAGGACGGGGGGCCTGCCTACGAGCAGTACTTC	CASSPEDGGPAYEQYF
TRBV5-1	.	TRBJ2-3	.	TGCGCCAGCAGCTTAGAGGCGTTAGATACGCAGTATTTT	CASSLEALDTQYF
TRBV30	.	TRBJ2-3	few	TGTGCCTGGACCCAGCGGAGCACAGATACGCAGTATTTT	CAWTQRSTDTQYF
TRBV4-1	.	TRBJ2-3	.	TGCGCCAGCAGCCAAGACCGATACAACCCCACAGATACGCAGTATTTT	CASSQDRYNPTDTQYF